This T cell receptor beta chain was observed in a study of T cell changes during pregnancy in multiple sclerosis. Using immunoSEQ multiplex PCR, the repertoire was profiled, and TCRdb retains in-frame clones only, with some absent. Counted here are tens of thousands of clones, roughly 92% occurring once; the ten biggest clones make up less than 2%. Per germline, CDR1 SNHLY and CDR2 FYNNEI. The CDR3 sequence is 15 residues long. The ends lost 6 bases at V and 7 bases at J; junction bases unmatched: 6. The rearrangement links TRBV2 to TRBJ2-1, with TRBD2 matching 13 bases. Sequences were derived from peripheral blood, sampled in the second trimester of pregnancy. The sequence derives from a female donor with multiple sclerosis, enrolled in a pregnancy study. CDR3 amino acids: CASSQLAGGYNEQFF. As DNA, the CDR3 is TGTGCCAGCAGCCAACTAGCGGGAGGGTATAATGAGCAGTTCTTC.